These T cell receptor beta chains were read from a single sample in a study of OX40 agonist ivuxolimab in advanced cancers. Data came from immunoSEQ multiplex PCR; TCRdb stores just in-frame clones and leaves some out. The sample includes around 60,000 clones, approximately 88% seen only once; the top ten take more than 2.5%. The source material was CD4+ or CD8+ T cells sorted from blood, sampled in a trial of the OX40 agonist ivuxolimab. Every receptor here comes from an adult with an advanced solid tumor such as melanoma, head and neck, liver or kidney cancer. Each CDR3 is given with its conserved first and last residue. D genes are given only for firm matches. Not all rows give a size; the values are once, few, many and, for expanded clones, a class.

j_gene	d_gene	abundance	v_gene	CDR3nt	CDR3aa
TRBJ2-7	.	.	TRBV11-2	TGTGCCAGCAGCTTAGGCCCCCGACAGATCTACGAGCAGTACTTC	CASSLGPRQIYEQYF
TRBJ1-1	.	few	TRBV7-9	TGTGCCAGCAGCTTAAGAAGGATCGTGGTGCATGACACTGAAGCTTTCTTT	CASSLRRIVVHDTEAFF
TRBJ2-2	.	few	TRBV30	TGTGCCTCAAAACCAACTGGGGCGAACACCGGGGAGCTGTTTTTT	CASKPTGANTGELFF
TRBJ2-2	.	.	TRBV7-3	TGTGCCAGCAGCACGAGGGACACCGGGGAGCTGTTTTTT	CASSTRDTGELFF
TRBJ1-5	.	.	TRBV7-8	TGTGCCAGCAGCTTAGGAAGGGGTAGCAATCAGCCCCAGCATTTT	CASSLGRGSNQPQHF
TRBJ2-5	TRBD1	.	TRBV7-2	TGTGCCAGCAGCCCCCGGACAGGGTGGGCGGAGACCCAGTACTTC	CASSPRTGWAETQYF
TRBJ2-3	.	once	TRBV10-1	TGCGCCAGCAGTAGAGGACGGGAAGCTACGCAGTATTTT	CASSRGREATQYF
TRBJ2-1	.	.	TRBV6-1	TGTGCCAGCAGTGAGCCCTTTATAGGGGAAGAGCAGTTCTTC	CASSEPFIGEEQFF
TRBJ1-5	.	once	TRBV5-1	TGCGCCAGCAGCTTGGGGGAGAGCTTTCAGCCCCAGCATTTT	CASSLGESFQPQHF
TRBJ1-1	TRBD1	.	TRBV19	TGTGCCAGTAGTATACAGGGGGCTTGGGGCACTGAAGCTTTCTTT	CASSIQGAWGTEAFF
TRBJ2-2	TRBD1	.	TRBV6-5	TGTGCCAGCATCCCCCAACAGGGGGCAGGCGGGGAGCTGTTTTTT	CASIPQQGAGGELFF
TRBJ2-3	.	.	TRBV28	TGTGCCAGCAGTGAGAGCACAGATACGCAGTATTTT	CASSESTDTQYF
TRBJ2-5	.	.	TRBV5-1	TGCGCCAGCAGCTTGGATTTGGGGGGAGTACGGGAGACCCAGTACTTC	CASSLDLGGVRETQYF
TRBJ1-2	.	.	TRBV5-6	TGTGCCAGCAGCTTGGCCCGGGGAGGATATGGCTACACCTTC	CASSLARGGYGYTF
TRBJ2-3	TRBD2	.	TRBV5-8	TGTGCCAGCAGCATTGGGACTAGCGGGAGCACAGATACGCAGTATTTT	CASSIGTSGSTDTQYF
TRBJ2-3	.	.	TRBV6-5	TGTGCCAGCAGTTACAGGGGCGGGGGCTCCACAGATACGCAGTATTTT	CASSYRGGGSTDTQYF
TRBJ2-3	.	.	TRBV18	TGTGCCAGCTCACCAGGGGGGTACACAGATACGCAGTATTTT	CASSPGGYTDTQYF
TRBJ1-3	.	.	TRBV29-1	TGCAGCTTTACCCCGGGGGTGACAGGAGGAAACACCATATATTTT	CSFTPGVTGGNTIYF
TRBJ1-1	.	.	TRBV5-5	TGTGCCAGCAGCTTTTATACAGTAAACACTGAAGCTTTCTTT	CASSFYTVNTEAFF
TRBJ1-2	TRBD1	.	TRBV29-1	TGCAGCGTTGATTCACAGGGGGCGCGGGGCTACACCTTC	CSVDSQGARGYTF
TRBJ2-3	.	.	TRBV2	TGTGCCAGCAAATTACGGGGAAACACAGATACGCAGTATTTT	CASKLRGNTDTQYF
TRBJ2-1	.	few	TRBV14	TGTGCCAGCAGCCAAGTGGAGGGGTTTGAGCAGTTCTTC	CASSQVEGFEQFF